Each of the 12 T cell receptor beta chains below was sequenced from the same sample in a study of cytomegalovirus exposure and HLA in healthy donors. In the PCR, 60 Vbeta and 13 Jbeta primers were used. The protocol was immunoSEQ multiplex PCR, while the TCRdb copy is restricted to in-frame clones and leaves out a portion. Of some 61,000 clones in the sample, over 75% were seen once. The sample comprised PBMCs. These receptors all stem from a human donor in good health.

The sample holds a few counts of this clone. The gene calls are TRBV19 and TRBJ2-3, with 7 bases identical to TRBD1. The germline gives CDR1 LNHDA, CDR2 SQIVND (reference sequence). The CDR3 totals 14 residues. V trimming: 5 bases; J trimming: 2 bases; junction bases outside the gene matches: 4. The CDR3 DNA reads TGTGCCAGTAGTTACACAGGGGCCACAGATACGCAGTATTTT. It is translated as CASSYTGATDTQYF.

The chain uses TRBV19 and TRBJ2-5; tentative D call: TRBD2 (7 bases). Germline assignment: CDR1 LNHDA and CDR2 SQIVND (reference sequence). The CDR3 runs 14 residues. Trimming left V 3 bases short and J 4 bases short, with 12 bases between. In DNA, the CDR3 is TGTGCCAGTAGTATTGCGGGGGCCGGAGAGACCCAGTACTTC. Protein product: CASSIAGAGETQYF.

J is TRBJ1-5 and V is TRBV6-6; D is ambiguous. V was clipped by 6 bases and J by 7 bases, with 7 bases between them. CDR1 and CDR2 (germline): MNHNY, SVGAGI (reference sequence). The CDR3 sequence is 11 residues long. The CDR3 sequence is CASSDGQPQHF. The CDR3 DNA reads TGTGCCAGCAGCGACGGGCAGCCCCAGCATTTT.

This clone turned up a few times. V gene TRBV6-6 combines with J gene TRBJ1-6; the match to TRBD1 covers 7 bases. The CDR3 runs 14 residues. Germline assignment: CDR1 MNHNY and CDR2 SVGAGI (reference sequence). The J segment lost 8 bases and the V segment lost 3 bases, leaving 4 bases of the junction unmatched. The CDR3 protein is CASSYRQGDSPLHF. CDR3 sequence (DNA): TGTGCCAGCAGTTATCGACAGGGAGATTCACCCCTCCACTTT.

The CDR3 loop is CASSLASQGAWETQYF. CDR3 nucleotides: TGTGCCAGCAGCTTAGCGAGCCAGGGGGCATGGGAGACCCAGTACTTC. The rearrangement uses TRBV7-2 and TRBJ2-5; 8 bases map to TRBD1. CDR1 and CDR2 (germline): SGHTA, FQGNSA. The CDR3 has 16 residues. V lost 0 bases and J lost 5; bases outside the gene matches: 8. The variable domain in full, with the rest retrieved from reference TRBV7-2 and TRBJ2-5, is GAGVSQSPSNKVTEKGKDVELRCDPISGHTALYWYRQSLGQGLEFLIYFQGNSAPDKSGLPSDRFSAERTGGSVSTLTIQRTQQEDSAVYLCASSLASQGAWETQYFGPGTRLLVL.

This chain connects TRBV30 to TRBJ1-2; D possibly corresponds to TRBD1 (6 bases). The CDR3 runs 14 residues. Per germline, CDR1 GTSNPN and CDR2 SVGIG (reference sequence). V gave up 3 bases and J gave up 2 bases, with 13 bases separating them. The CDR3 DNA is TGTGCCTGGAGATCTGTAGACAGGAACTATGGCTACACCTTC. Translated, it gives CAWRSVDRNYGYTF.

This chain uses TRBV27 with TRBJ2-6; the D is unclear. Trimming removed 5 bases from V and 1 base from J, with 12 bases in between. Germline CDR1 is MNHEY and CDR2 is SMNVEV (reference sequence). The CDR3 sequence is 16 residues long. The CDR3: CASSHLRISGANVLTF. The CDR3 nucleotides read TGTGCCAGCAGTCACTTGCGTATTTCTGGGGCCAACGTCCTGACTTTC. The full variable domain, completed using reference TRBV27 and TRBJ2-6, is EAQVTQNPRYLITVTGKKLTVTCSQNMNHEYMSWYRQDPGLGLRQIYYSMNVEVTDKGDVPEGYKVSRKEKRNFPLILESPSPNQTSLYFCASSHLRISGANVLTFGAGSRLTVL.

CDR3 sequence (DNA): TGTGCCAGCAGCCTTTACAGGGGCTACGAGCAGTACTTC. This sequence encodes CASSLYRGYEQYF. This sequence joins TRBV7-2 and TRBJ2-7; 7 bases line up with TRBD1. Germline lookup yields CDR1 SGHTA and CDR2 FQGNSA. The V and J ends lost 5 bases and 3 bases, in that order; junction bases with no gene match: 4. The CDR3 totals 13 residues.

On this clone itself: This CDR3 is also generated by other DNA sequences in the sample. The rearrangement uses TRBV7-9 and TRBJ1-1, with D maybe TRBD1 (5 bases). CDR3 size: 15 residues. Germline CDR1 SEHNR, CDR2 FQNEAQ (reference sequence). Trimming removed 5 bases at V and 1 base at J, with 14 bases between. The CDR3: CASSPRDLSNTEAFF. The CDR3 region has the DNA TGTGCCAGCAGCCCCCGGGACTTATCGAACACTGAAGCTTTCTTT.

The J gene is TRBJ2-7, the V gene TRBV27, with D perhaps matching TRBD2 (7 bases). Trimming took off 3 bases at V and 6 bases at J, with 12 bases between the two ends. The length of the CDR3 is 13 residues. Per germline, CDR1 MNHEY and CDR2 SMNVEV (reference sequence). As DNA, the CDR3 is TGTGCCAGCAGTTTTTCGGGGGGCCGCGAGCAGTACTTC. It is translated as CASSFSGGREQYF.

The count of this clone is one. The germline gene is not matched at one end of the junction; a read error may be the cause. The chain carries TRBV29-1 and TRBJ1-2; 7 bases are a match to TRBD1. The CDR3 runs to 11 residues. Germline CDR1 reads SQVTM; CDR2 reads ANQGSEA. The CDR3 region is CTGGGDYGYPF. The CDR3 nucleotides are TGCACGGGAGGGGGCGACTATGGCTACCCCTTC.

The chain is built from TRBV9 and TRBJ2-7; 8 positions agree with TRBD1. The CDR3 runs to 13 residues. Germline loops: CDR1 SGDLS, CDR2 YYNGEE. Trimming at V came to 4 bases and at J to 10 bases, leaving 10 bases not matched to a gene. Here the CDR3 DNA reads TGTGCCAGCAGCAGGGACAGGAGCCTCGATCAGTACTTC. This sequence encodes CASSRDRSLDQYF.